This T cell receptor (beta chain) was recorded in a study of T cells in localized non-small cell lung cancer. This CDR3 comprises 13 residues. Germline V CDR1 and CDR2: LNHNV, YYDKDF (reference sequence). Trimming removed 2 bases at V and 2 bases at J, with 6 bases between. Data came from immunoSEQ multiplex PCR; TCRdb stores just in-frame clones and leaves some out. Of 5,000 to 6,500 clones in the sample, 70% to 85% were seen once. The TCR sequence derives from a female donor older than 55 with stage II lung adenocarcinoma. The input for sequencing was peripheral blood mononuclear cells, taken before any cancer treatment. The chain employs TRBV15 and TRBJ2-5; maybe TRBD1 (5 bases). The CDR3 loop is CATSRKGQETQYF. The CDR3 DNA reads as TGTGCCACCAGCAGAAAGGGGCAAGAGACCCAGTACTTC.